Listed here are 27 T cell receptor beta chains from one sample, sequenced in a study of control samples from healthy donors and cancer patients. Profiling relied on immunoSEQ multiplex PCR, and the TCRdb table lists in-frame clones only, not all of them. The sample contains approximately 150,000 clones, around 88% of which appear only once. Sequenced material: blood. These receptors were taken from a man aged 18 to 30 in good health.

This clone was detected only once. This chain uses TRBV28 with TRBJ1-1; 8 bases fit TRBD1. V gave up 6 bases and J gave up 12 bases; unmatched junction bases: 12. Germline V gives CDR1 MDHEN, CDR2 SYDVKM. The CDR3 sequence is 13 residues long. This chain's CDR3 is CASRASDRAVTFF. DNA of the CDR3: TGTGCCAGCAGGGCCTCGGACAGGGCAGTAACTTTCTTT.

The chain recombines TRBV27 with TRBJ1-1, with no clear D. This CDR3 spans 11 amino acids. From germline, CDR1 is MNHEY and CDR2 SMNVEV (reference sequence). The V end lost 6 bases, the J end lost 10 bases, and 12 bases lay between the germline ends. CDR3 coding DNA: TGTGCCAGCAGATCCGGGTTCTCAGCTTTCTTT. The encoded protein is CASRSGFSAFF.

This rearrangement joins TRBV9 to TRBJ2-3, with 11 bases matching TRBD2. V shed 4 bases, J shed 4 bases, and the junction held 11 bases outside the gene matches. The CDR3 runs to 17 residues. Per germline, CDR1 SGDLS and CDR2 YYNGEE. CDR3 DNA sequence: TGTGCCAGCAGCTCAGCTAGCGGGGGGCCTCTAGCAGATACGCAGTATTTT. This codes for CASSSASGGPLADTQYF.

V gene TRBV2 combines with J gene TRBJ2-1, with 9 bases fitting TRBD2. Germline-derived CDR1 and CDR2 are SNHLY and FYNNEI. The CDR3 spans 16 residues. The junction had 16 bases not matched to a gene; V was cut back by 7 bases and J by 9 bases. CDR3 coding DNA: TGTGCCAGCACCCCAGCGGTGGCGGGGGGGTTGGGTGAGCAGTTCTTC. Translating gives CASTPAVAGGLGEQFF.

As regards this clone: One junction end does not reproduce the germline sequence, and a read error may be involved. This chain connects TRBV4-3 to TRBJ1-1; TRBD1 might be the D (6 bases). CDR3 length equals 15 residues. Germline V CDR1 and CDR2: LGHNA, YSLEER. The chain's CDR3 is CASSQDWGQNAEAFF. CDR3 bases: TGCGCCAGCAGCCAAGATTGGGGGCAGAACGCTGAAGCTTTCTTT.

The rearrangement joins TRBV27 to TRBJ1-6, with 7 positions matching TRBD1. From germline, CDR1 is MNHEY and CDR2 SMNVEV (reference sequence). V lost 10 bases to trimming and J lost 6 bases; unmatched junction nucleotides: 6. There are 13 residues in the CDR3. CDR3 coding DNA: TGTGCCATCCGGGACAGCCCTAATTCACCCCTCCACTTT. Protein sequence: CAIRDSPNSPLHF.

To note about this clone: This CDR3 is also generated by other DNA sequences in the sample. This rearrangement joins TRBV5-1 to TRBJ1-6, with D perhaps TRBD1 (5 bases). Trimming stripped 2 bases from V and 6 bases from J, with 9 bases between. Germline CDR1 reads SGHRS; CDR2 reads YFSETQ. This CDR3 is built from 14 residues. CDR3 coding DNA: TGCGCCAGCAGCTTAGGGCAGGGTAATTCACCCCTCCACTTT. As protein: CASSLGQGNSPLHF. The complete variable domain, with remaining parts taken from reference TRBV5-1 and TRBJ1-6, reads KAGVTQTPRYLIKTRGQQVTLSCSPISGHRSVSWYQQTPGQGLQFLFEYFSETQRNKGNFPGRFSGRQFSNSRSEMNVSTLELGDSALYLCASSLGQGNSPLHFGNGTRLTVT.

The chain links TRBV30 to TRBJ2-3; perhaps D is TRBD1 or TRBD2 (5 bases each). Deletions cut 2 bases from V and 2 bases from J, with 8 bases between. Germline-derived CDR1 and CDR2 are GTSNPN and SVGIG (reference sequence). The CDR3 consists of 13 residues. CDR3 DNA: TGTGCCTGGAGTAGGGACCACACAGATACGCAGTATTTT. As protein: CAWSRDHTDTQYF.

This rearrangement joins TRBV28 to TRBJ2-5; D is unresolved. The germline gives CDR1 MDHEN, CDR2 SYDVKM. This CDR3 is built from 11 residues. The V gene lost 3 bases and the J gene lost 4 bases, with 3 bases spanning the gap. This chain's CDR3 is CASSFGETQYF. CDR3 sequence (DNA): TGTGCCAGCAGTTTTGGAGAGACCCAGTACTTC.

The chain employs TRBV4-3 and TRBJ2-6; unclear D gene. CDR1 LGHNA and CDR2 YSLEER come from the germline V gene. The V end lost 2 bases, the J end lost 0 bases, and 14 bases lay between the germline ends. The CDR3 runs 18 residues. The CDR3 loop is CASSQIWQPYSGANVLTF. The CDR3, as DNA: TGCGCCAGCAGCCAAATCTGGCAGCCCTACTCTGGGGCCAACGTCCTGACTTTC.

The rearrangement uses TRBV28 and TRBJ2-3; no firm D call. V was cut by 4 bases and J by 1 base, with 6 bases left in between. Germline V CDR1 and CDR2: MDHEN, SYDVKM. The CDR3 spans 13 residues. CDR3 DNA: TGTGCCAGCAGTTCGGACCGCACAGATACGCAGTATTTT. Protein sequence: CASSSDRTDTQYF.

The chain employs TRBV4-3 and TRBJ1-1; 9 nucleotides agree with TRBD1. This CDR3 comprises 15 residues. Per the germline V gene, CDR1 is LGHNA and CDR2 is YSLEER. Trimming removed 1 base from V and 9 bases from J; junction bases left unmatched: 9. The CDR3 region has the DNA TGCGCCAGCAGCCAAGTGGACAGGGGAAAACTAAAAGCTTTCTTT. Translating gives CASSQVDRGKLKAFF.

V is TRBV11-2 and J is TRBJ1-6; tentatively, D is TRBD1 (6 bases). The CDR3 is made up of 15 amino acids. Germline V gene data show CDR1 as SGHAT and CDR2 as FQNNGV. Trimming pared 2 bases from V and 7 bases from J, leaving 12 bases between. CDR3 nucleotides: TGTGCCAGCAGCTTAAGGGGGGACCCCAATTCACCCCTCCACTTT. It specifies CASSLRGDPNSPLHF.

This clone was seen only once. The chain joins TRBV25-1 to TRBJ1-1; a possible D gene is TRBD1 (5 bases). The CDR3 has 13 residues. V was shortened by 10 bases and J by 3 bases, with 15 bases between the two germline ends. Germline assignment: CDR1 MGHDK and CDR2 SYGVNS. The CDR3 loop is CATLTGGDTEAFF. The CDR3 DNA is TGTGCCACCCTGACGGGAGGGGACACTGAAGCTTTCTTT.

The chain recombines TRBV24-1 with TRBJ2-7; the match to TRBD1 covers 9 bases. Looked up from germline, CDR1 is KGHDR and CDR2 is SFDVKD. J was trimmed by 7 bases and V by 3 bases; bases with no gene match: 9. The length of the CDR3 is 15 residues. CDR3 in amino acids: CATSDPGTGSSEQYF. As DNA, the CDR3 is TGTGCCACCAGTGATCCCGGGACAGGGTCTAGTGAGCAGTACTTC.

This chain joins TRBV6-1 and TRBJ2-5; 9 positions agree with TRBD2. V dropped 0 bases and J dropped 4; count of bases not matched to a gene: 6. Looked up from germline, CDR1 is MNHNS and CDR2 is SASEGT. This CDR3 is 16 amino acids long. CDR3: CASSEAGGGAGETQYF. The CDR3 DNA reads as TGTGCCAGCAGTGAAGCGGGCGGGGGGGCCGGAGAGACCCAGTACTTC.

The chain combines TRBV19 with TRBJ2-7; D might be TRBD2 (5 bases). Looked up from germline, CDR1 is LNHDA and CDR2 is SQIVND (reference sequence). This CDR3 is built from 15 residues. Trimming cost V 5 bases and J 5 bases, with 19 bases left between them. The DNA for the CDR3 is TGTGCCAGTAGTCGGACGGTCGGGGTCTTCGACGAGCAGTACTTC. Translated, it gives CASSRTVGVFDEQYF. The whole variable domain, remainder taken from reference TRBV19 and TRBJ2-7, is DGGITQSPKYLFRKEGQNVTLSCEQNLNHDAMYWYRQDPGQGLRLIYYSQIVNDFQKGDIAEGYSVSREKKESFPLTVTSAQKNPTAFYLCASSRTVGVFDEQYFGPGTRLTVT.

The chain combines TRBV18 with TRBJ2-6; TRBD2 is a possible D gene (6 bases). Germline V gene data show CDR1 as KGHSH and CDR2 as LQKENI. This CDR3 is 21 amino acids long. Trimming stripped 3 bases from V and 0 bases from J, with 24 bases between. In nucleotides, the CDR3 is TGTGCCAGCTCACCTTTAGAGTCCGTGGGGGGTTATACCTCTGGGGCCAACGTCCTGACTTTC. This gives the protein CASSPLESVGGYTSGANVLTF.

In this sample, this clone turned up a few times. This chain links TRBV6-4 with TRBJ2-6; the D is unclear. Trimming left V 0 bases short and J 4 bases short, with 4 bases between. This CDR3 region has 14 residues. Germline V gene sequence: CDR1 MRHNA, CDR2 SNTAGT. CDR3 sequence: CASSDSQGANVLTF. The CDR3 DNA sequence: TGTGCCAGCAGTGACTCGCAGGGGGCCAACGTCCTGACTTTC.

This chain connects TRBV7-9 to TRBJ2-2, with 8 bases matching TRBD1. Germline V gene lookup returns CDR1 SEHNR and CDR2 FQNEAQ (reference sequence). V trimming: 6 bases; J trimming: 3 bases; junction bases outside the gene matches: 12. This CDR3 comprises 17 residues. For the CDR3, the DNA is TGTGCCAGCAGTAGCCCGGGACAGGAAGGATACACCGGGGAGCTGTTTTTT. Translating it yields CASSSPGQEGYTGELFF.

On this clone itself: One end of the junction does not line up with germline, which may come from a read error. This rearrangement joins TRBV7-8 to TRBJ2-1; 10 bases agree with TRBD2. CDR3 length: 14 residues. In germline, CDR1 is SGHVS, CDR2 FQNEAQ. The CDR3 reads CASSLAGAYNEQFF. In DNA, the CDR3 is TGTGCCAGCAGCCTAGCGGGGGCCTACAATGAGCAGTTCTTC.

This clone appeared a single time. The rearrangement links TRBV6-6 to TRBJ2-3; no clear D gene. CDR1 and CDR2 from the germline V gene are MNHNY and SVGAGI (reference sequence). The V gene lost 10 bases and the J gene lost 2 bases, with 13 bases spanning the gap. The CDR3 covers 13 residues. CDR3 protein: CAIGKGSTDTQYF. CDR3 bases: TGTGCCATCGGTAAAGGTTCCACAGATACGCAGTATTTT.

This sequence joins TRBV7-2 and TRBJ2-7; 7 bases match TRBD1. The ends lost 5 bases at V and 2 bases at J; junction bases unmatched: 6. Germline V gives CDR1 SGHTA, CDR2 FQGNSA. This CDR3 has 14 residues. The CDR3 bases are TGTGCCAGCAGCCCAGGGGGTGGGACCTACGAGCAGTACTTC. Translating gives CASSPGGGTYEQYF.

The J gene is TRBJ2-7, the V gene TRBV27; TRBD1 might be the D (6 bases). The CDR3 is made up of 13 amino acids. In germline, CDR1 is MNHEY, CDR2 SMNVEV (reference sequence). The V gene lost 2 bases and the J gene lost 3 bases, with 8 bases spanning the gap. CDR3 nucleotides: TGTGCCAGCAGTTTAACAGGGATCTACGAGCAGTACTTC. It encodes CASSLTGIYEQYF.

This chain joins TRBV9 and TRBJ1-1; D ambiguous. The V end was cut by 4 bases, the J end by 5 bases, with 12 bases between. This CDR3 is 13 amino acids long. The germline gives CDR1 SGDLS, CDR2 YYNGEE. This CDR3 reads CASSTLSGTEAFF. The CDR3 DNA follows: TGTGCCAGCAGCACTCTTTCGGGGACTGAAGCTTTCTTT.

In DNA form, the CDR3 reads TGTGCCACTAAGGGCAGCTACAATGAGCAGTTCTTC. Its translation: CATKGSYNEQFF. The V gene is TRBV10-3, the J gene TRBJ2-1, with D unclear. This CDR3 region has 12 residues. Deletions cut 10 bases from V and 3 bases from J, with 10 bases between. Germline V gene sequence: CDR1 ENHRY, CDR2 SYGVKD.

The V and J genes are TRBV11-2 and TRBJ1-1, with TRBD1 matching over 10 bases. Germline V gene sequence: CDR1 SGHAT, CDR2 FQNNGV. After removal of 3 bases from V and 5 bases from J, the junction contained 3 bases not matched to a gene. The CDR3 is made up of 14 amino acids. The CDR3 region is CASSLTGGETEAFF. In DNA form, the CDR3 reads TGTGCCAGCAGCTTGACAGGGGGCGAAACTGAAGCTTTCTTT.